This T cell receptor beta chain was captured in a study of cytomegalovirus exposure and HLA in healthy donors. Whole-study findings and limits: Among donors in an Asian-associated ancestry cluster, a later analysis reportedly found fewer N-insertions than the roughly 700-donor mean. Researchers catalogued roughly 170 TCR beta chains as cytomegalovirus-associated.

As concerns this clone: Its antigen is as yet unknown.

CDR3 length: 19 amino acids. It was with 60 Vbeta and 13 Jbeta primers that the PCR ran. Only in-frame clones appear in the TCRdb table, and some are missing; sequencing was by immunoSEQ multiplex PCR. This table holds 150,000 to 200,000 clones. The material sequenced was PBMCs. The clonotype comes from a young woman in good health and CMV-seropositive. The chain carries TRBV12-1 and TRBJ2-3; the table's D call of TRBD2 was not tested on the DNA. TRBV12-1 is assigned pseudogene status. CDR3 sequence: CASSFGSLATSTDTDTQYF. Written as DNA, the CDR3 is TGTGCCAGCAGCTTTGGAAGCCTAGCGACAAGCACCGACACAGATACGCAGTATTTT.